The clone carrying this TCR beta chain was picked up many times. Its specificity is unknown. Germline values: CDR1 LNHNV, CDR2 YYDKDF (reference sequence). The CDR3 has 15 amino acids. The trim removed 2 bases at V and 3 bases at J, leaving 5 bases unmatched. Amplifying from RNA transcripts, the study obtained TCR beta CDR3 regions. First-round RT-PCR employed HTBI primers, with a second-round multiplex PCR after it. Using its own MiXCR run on the multiplex PCR reads, TCRdb lists one record per CDR3 protein. Among around 520,000 distinct CDR3 sequences, approximately 35% were seen once, and the ten largest hold 4% to 5%. This sample was included in a study of Graves' ophthalmopathy and Graves' hyperthyroidism. Establishment of the diagnosis relied upon clinical symptoms, serum thyroxine, TRAb, thyroid ultrasound and orbital computed tomography. Study-wide findings and caveats: Ophthalmopathy cases were distinguished from stable hyperthyroidism by a 13-signature model, reaching about 91% sensitivity and 70% to 84% specificity. Most expanded clonotypes from thyroid (those above 0.001 frequency) were also found in blood.

The receptor's source is an adult man with Graves' hyperthyroidism. J is TRBJ2-7 and V is TRBV15; 9 bases are a match to TRBD1. Sequencing used peripheral blood or thyroid tissue (not recorded which). The CDR3 region is CATSRSPTGGYEQYF. The CDR3 region has the DNA TGTGCCACCAGCAGATCCCCGACAGGGGGCTACGAGCAGTACTTC.